The 21 T cell receptor beta chains below all came from one sample that was sequenced in a study of preoperative IRX-2 immunotherapy in early breast cancer (dated by TCRdb to between 2017 and 2020). Libraries came from the immunoSEQ multiplex PCR assay. Held by TCRdb, this immuneACCESS table contains in-frame sequences only and omits some clones. Under half of the omission traces to an unresolved V gene where checked; the cause of the rest is unknown. In all, the sample holds approximately 28,000 clones, and 75% of those were seen once. The top ten clones comprise around 7% of the sample. The sample's treatment or condition label, in plain terms: preoperative locoregional IRX-2 cytokine immunotherapy. The source was lymph node tissue, collected after IRX-2 immunotherapy. The receptor set was obtained from a human donor with breast cancer.

The rearrangement uses TRBV11-3 and TRBJ2-2; 13 bases line up with TRBD2. Per germline, CDR1 SGHNT and CDR2 YENEEA. CDR3 length: 18 amino acids. V was pared by 6 bases and J by 2 bases, with 9 bases of the junction left unmatched. The DNA of the CDR3 is TGTGCCAGCAGATCGGGACTAGCGGGGAGCGCTAACACCGGGGAGCTGTTTTTT. It specifies CASRSGLAGSANTGELFF.

The rearrangement uses TRBV11-3 and TRBJ2-3; D is undetermined. Germline assignment: CDR1 SGHNT and CDR2 YENEEA. The CDR3 consists of 14 residues. V was pared by 0 bases and J by 6 bases, with 10 bases between. CDR3 protein: CASSLDLNRDTQYF. In nucleotides, the CDR3 is TGTGCCAGCAGCTTAGACCTGAATAGGGATACGCAGTATTTT.

V usage is TRBV5-1 and J usage is TRBJ2-5; D may be TRBD2 (6 bases). The CDR3 has 14 amino acids. Germline V gene data show CDR1 as SGHRS and CDR2 as YFSETQ. Trimming cost V 7 bases and J 3 bases, with 16 bases left between them. The CDR3 protein is CASGGGGTKETQYF. The CDR3 nucleotides are TGCGCCAGCGGGGGAGGCGGAACCAAAGAGACCCAGTACTTC.

This clone was seen only once. The chain employs TRBV6-8 and TRBJ2-7; 10 bases agree with TRBD1. From germline, CDR1 is MNHGY and CDR2 SAAAGT. Trimming cost V 6 bases and J 0 bases; bases outside gene matches: 5. The CDR3 length is 15 residues. CDR3 amino acids: CASRTDRGSSYEQYF. The CDR3 nucleotides read TGTGCCAGCAGGACGGACAGGGGGTCCTCCTACGAGCAGTACTTC.

The chain combines TRBV11-3 with TRBJ2-3; the D gene is possibly TRBD2 (5 bases). V gave up 4 bases and J gave up 1 base, with 9 bases separating them. The CDR3 extends over 14 amino acids. Germline values: CDR1 SGHNT, CDR2 YENEEA. CDR3: CASSSVGGTDTQYF. The CDR3 DNA sequence: TGTGCCAGCAGCTCCGTGGGAGGCACAGATACGCAGTATTTT.

The CDR3 loop is CASSYSGQGFSSGRGEPYEQYF. In DNA form, the CDR3 reads TGTGCCAGCAGTTACTCGGGACAGGGGTTTTCTAGCGGGAGAGGGGAACCATACGAGCAGTACTTC. The J gene is TRBJ2-7, the V gene TRBV6-8; either TRBD1 or TRBD2 may fit D (10 bases each). This CDR3 is built from 22 residues. The V gene's germline CDR1 is MNHGY and CDR2 SAAAGT. Trimming took 0 bases from V and 4 from J, leaving 34 bases between them.

The V call is TRBV15, the J call TRBJ2-3; D remains unclear. CDR3 length: 14 residues. Germline lookup yields CDR1 LNHNV and CDR2 YYDKDF (reference sequence). Trimming shortened V by 1 base and J by 5 bases, and 10 bases separated the two germline ends. The chain's CDR3 is CATSRGQVEDTQYF. The CDR3 nucleotides read TGTGCCACCAGCAGAGGTCAAGTCGAAGATACGCAGTATTTT.

DNA for the CDR3: TGTGCCAGCAGCTTGGAACTAGCGGGAGGGCGGGATACGCAGTATTTT. As protein: CASSLELAGGRDTQYF. The chain combines TRBV11-3 with TRBJ2-3; 13 positions match TRBD2. V lost 3 bases and J lost 6; bases outside the gene matches: 6. Germline loops: CDR1 SGHNT, CDR2 YENEEA. CDR3 length: 16 amino acids. The complete variable domain, with remaining parts taken from reference TRBV11-3 and TRBJ2-3, reads EAGVVQSPRYKIIEKKQPVAFWCNPISGHNTLYWYLQNLGQGPELLIRYENEEAVDDSQLPKDRFSAERLKGVDSTLKIQPAELGDSAVYLCASSLELAGGRDTQYFGPGTRLTVL.

Only a few counts were recorded for this clone. V and J are TRBV7-7 and TRBJ2-3, with 11 bases identical to TRBD1. V was clipped by 3 bases and J by 1 base; unmatched bases: 6. In germline, CDR1 is SSHAT, CDR2 FNYEAQ (reference sequence). This CDR3 contains 17 residues. CDR3 amino acids: CASSLGTGGFGTDTQYF. CDR3 nucleotide sequence: TGTGCCAGCAGCTTGGGGACAGGGGGGTTTGGCACAGATACGCAGTATTTT. Full variable domain (outside the CDR3, taken from reference TRBV7-7 and TRBJ2-3): GAGVSQSPRYKVTKRGQDVTLRCDPISSHATLYWYQQALGQGPEFLTYFNYEAQPDKSGLPSDRFSAERPEGSISTLTIQRTEQRDSAMYRCASSLGTGGFGTDTQYFGPGTRLTVL.

V and J are TRBV11-3 and TRBJ2-1; 10 bases map to TRBD1. The CDR3 length is 15 residues. Looked up from germline, CDR1 is SGHNT and CDR2 is YENEEA. The trim removed 5 bases at V and 8 bases at J, leaving 9 bases unmatched. The CDR3 nucleotides read TGTGCCAGCAGCCCCGACAGGGGGCGGTGGTATGAGCAGTTCTTC. This gives the protein CASSPDRGRWYEQFF. The full variable domain, rest sourced from reference TRBV11-3 and TRBJ2-1, is EAGVVQSPRYKIIEKKQPVAFWCNPISGHNTLYWYLQNLGQGPELLIRYENEEAVDDSQLPKDRFSAERLKGVDSTLKIQPAELGDSAVYLCASSPDRGRWYEQFFGPGTRLTVL.

The chain has TRBV29-1 and TRBJ2-3; unclear D gene. Looked up from germline, CDR1 is SQVTM and CDR2 is ANQGSEA. The V end was cut by 8 bases, the J end by 1 base, with 16 bases between. The CDR3 spans 14 residues. This CDR3 reads CSLVGYGGTDTQYF. CDR3 nucleotide sequence: TGCAGCCTGGTGGGGTATGGTGGCACAGATACGCAGTATTTT.

This clone occurred a few times. V and J are TRBV11-3 and TRBJ2-1, with D perhaps matching TRBD1 or TRBD2 (7 bases each). Looked up from germline, CDR1 is SGHNT and CDR2 is YENEEA. V shed 3 bases and J shed 1 base, with 16 bases lying between them. CDR3 length equals 17 residues. CDR3 sequence reads: CASSFQGEGASYNEQFF. CDR3 nucleotide sequence: TGTGCCAGCAGCTTCCAGGGGGAGGGAGCATCCTACAATGAGCAGTTCTTC.

The genes are TRBV23-1 and TRBJ2-1, with 10 bases matching TRBD2. TRBV23-1 is an ORF; its function is uncertain. The CDR3 contains 15 residues. With 6 bases clipped from V and 5 bases from J, the junction kept 7 bases outside the gene matches. As DNA, the CDR3 is TGCGCCAGCAGCCAGTTAGCGGGAGGTAACAATGAGCAGTTCTTC. It yields the protein CASSQLAGGNNEQFF.

This chain uses TRBV6-4 with TRBJ1-2; 8 positions match TRBD1. J gave up 3 bases and V 3 bases, and 6 bases lay outside the gene matches. Germline values: CDR1 MRHNA, CDR2 SNTAGT. CDR3 length equals 15 residues. CDR3 sequence (DNA): TGTGCCAGCAGTGAAGTTGGACAGGGATACTATGGCTACACCTTC. This gives the protein CASSEVGQGYYGYTF.

CDR3 nucleotides: TGCAGCGTTGAAACGGGCGGGGCCTATGGCTACACCTTC. Protein product: CSVETGGAYGYTF. The V and J genes are TRBV29-1 and TRBJ1-2, with D possibly matching TRBD1 (5 bases). Germline V CDR1 and CDR2: SQVTM, ANQGSEA. This CDR3 comprises 13 residues. The V gene lost 2 bases and the J gene lost 4 bases, with 11 bases spanning the gap.

In DNA form, the CDR3 reads TGTGCCAGCAGCCCCTTCGGAGGGGAGCAGCCCCAGCATTTT. Its translation: CASSPFGGEQPQHF. The chain links TRBV11-3 to TRBJ1-5, with D perhaps TRBD1 (5 bases). Trimming removed 5 bases from V and 7 bases from J, with 15 bases in between. The germline CDR1 and CDR2 sequences are SGHNT and YENEEA. The CDR3 runs to 14 residues.

This clone was counted only a few times. The rearrangement links TRBV11-3 to TRBJ2-1; D is undetermined. The V and J ends lost 0 bases and 3 bases respectively, with 9 bases between them. Germline assignment: CDR1 SGHNT and CDR2 YENEEA. The CDR3 is made up of 15 amino acids. This CDR3 reads CASSLERTSYNEQFF. CDR3 coding DNA: TGTGCCAGCAGCTTAGAGCGGACCAGCTACAATGAGCAGTTCTTC.

The chain combines TRBV11-3 with TRBJ2-6; D possibly uses TRBD1 or TRBD2 (6 bases each). Germline loops: CDR1 SGHNT, CDR2 YENEEA. The V end was cut by 5 bases, the J end by 2 bases, with 16 bases between. The CDR3 extends over 17 amino acids. The CDR3 DNA is TGTGCCAGCAGCGAGAGGGGGGTCAGCGCTGGGGCCAACGTCCTGACTTTC. Protein product: CASSERGVSAGANVLTF. Full variable domain (remainder filled in from reference TRBV11-3 and TRBJ2-6): EAGVVQSPRYKIIEKKQPVAFWCNPISGHNTLYWYLQNLGQGPELLIRYENEEAVDDSQLPKDRFSAERLKGVDSTLKIQPAELGDSAVYLCASSERGVSAGANVLTFGAGSRLTVL.

V and J are TRBV6-8 and TRBJ2-7; 8 bases align to TRBD1. Germline V gene lookup returns CDR1 MNHGY and CDR2 SAAAGT. This CDR3 is 15 amino acids long. After removal of 8 bases from V and 1 base from J, the junction contained 10 bases not matched to a gene. The CDR3 loop reads CASQPAGTGSYEQYF. The CDR3 region has the DNA TGTGCCAGCCAGCCCGCCGGGACAGGTTCCTACGAGCAGTACTTC.

The rearrangement joins TRBV6-8 to TRBJ2-4; D call uncertain. Trimming stripped 4 bases from V and 4 bases from J, with 11 bases between. The germline gives CDR1 MNHGY, CDR2 SAAAGT. The CDR3 totals 14 residues. The CDR3 is CASSSDGPKNIQYF. The DNA of the CDR3 is TGTGCCAGCAGTTCGGACGGCCCGAAAAACATTCAGTACTTC.

This clone is a singleton in its sample. The J gene is TRBJ1-5, the V gene TRBV19; possible D gene TRBD1, 6 bases. V dropped 8 bases and J dropped 3 bases, with 14 bases sitting between them. The CDR3 spans 14 residues. Germline V gene data show CDR1 as LNHDA and CDR2 as SQIVND (reference sequence). CDR3 bases: TGTGCCAGTTGGACCCGGGACATCAATCAGCCCCAGCATTTT. Translating gives CASWTRDINQPQHF.